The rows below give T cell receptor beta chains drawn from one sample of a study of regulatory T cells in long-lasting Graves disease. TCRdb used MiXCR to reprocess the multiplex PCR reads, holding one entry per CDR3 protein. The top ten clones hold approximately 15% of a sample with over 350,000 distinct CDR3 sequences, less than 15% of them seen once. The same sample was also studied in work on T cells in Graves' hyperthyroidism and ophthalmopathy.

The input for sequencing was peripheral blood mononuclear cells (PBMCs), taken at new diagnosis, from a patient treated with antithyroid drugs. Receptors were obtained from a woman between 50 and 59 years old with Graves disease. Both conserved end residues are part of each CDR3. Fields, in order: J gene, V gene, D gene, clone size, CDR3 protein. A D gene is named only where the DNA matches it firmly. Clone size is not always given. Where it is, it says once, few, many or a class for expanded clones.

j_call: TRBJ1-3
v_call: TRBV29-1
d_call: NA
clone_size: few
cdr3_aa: CSVEQGNGNTIYF

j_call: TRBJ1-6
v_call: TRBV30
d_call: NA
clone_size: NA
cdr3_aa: CAWSGDHYNSPLHF

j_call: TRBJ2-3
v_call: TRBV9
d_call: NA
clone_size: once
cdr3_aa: CASSVGGITDTQYF

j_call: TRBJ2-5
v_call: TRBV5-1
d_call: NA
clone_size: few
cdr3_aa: CASSLAGQSTSETQYF

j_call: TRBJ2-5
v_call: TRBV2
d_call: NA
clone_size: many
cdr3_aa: CASSQGREETQYF

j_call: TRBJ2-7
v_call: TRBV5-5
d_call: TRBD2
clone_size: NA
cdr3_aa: CVSSLGVLAGAYEQYF

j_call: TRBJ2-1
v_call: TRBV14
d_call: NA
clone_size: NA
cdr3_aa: CASSTRLNSYNEQFF

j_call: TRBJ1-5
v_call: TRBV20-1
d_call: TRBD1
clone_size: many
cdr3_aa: CSARDRGQGVNQPQHF

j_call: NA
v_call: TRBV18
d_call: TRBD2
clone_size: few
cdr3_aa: CASSPPRGSVNEQYF

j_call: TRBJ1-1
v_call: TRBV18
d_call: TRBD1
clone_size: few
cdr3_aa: CASSPRPGTGLGTEAFF

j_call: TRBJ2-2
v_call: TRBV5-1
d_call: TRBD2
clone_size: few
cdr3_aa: CASSLDGGRNTGELFF

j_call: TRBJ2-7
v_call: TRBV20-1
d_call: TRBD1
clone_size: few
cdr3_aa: CSAPLGDRGIAIISYEQYF

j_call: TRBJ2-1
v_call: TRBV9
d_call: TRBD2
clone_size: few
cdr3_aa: CASRPGLAGPDEQFF

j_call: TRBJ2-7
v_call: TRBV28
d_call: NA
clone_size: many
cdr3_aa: CASSQFVQDYEQYF

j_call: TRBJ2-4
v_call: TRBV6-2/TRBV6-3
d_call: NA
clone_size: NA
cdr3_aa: CASSYANSDGSAKNIQYF

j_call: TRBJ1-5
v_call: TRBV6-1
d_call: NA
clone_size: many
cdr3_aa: CASSRTGAGPQHF

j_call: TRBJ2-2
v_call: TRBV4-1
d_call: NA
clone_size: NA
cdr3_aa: CASSQDRGPARELFF

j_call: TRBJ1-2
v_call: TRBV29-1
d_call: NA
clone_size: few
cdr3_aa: CSVGDGYTF

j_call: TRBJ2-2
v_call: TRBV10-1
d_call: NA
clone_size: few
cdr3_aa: CASSDTPNTGELFF

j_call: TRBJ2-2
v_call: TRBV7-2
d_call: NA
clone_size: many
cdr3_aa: CASGLQIDTGELFF

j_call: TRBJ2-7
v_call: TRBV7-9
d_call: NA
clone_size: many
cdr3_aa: CASSFGHSYEQYF

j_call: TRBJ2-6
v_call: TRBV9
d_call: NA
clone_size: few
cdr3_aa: CASSVDPLAPGANVLTF

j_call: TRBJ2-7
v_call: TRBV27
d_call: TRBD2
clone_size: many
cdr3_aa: CASSFSGSQAYEQYF

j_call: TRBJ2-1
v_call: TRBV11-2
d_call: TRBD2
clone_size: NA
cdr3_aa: CASSQLLAGGNEQFF

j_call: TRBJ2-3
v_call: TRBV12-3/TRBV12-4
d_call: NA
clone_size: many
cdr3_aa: CASSLANRADTQYF

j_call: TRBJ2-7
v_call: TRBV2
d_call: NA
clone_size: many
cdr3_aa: CASKVRFSYEQYF

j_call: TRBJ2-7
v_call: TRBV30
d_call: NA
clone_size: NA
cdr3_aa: CAWSVRRAREQYF

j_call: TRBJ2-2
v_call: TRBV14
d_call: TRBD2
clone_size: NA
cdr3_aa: CASSPSLAGGRTGELFF

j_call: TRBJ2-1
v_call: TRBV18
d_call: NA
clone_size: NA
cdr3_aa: CASSPFLTIYEQFF

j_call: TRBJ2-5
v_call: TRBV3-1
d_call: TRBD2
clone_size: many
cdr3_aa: CASSQGAGATQYF

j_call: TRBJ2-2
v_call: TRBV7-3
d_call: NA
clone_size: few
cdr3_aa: CASSPHQGITGELFF

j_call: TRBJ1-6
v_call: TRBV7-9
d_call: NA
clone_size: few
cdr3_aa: CASSFTRSSYNSPLHF

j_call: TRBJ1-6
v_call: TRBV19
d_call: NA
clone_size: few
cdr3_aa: CASSIYLGTTVSPLHF

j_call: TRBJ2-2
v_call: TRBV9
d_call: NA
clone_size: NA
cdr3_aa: CTSRRNLDSGELFF

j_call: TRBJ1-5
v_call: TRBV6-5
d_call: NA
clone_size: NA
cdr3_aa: CASSYSIDQPQHF

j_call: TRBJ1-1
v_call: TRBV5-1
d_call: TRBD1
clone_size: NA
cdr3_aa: CASSLTGTDEAFF

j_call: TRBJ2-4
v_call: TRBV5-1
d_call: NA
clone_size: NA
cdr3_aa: CASTWGPPGAKNIQYF

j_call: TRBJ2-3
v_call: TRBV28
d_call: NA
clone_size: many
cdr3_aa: CASSPPGYPGVTDTQYF

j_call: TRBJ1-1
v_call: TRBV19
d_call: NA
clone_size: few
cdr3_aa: CASSFPAGQPMNTEAFF

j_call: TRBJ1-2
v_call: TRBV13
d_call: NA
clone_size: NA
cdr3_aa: CASSLRNGNYGYTF

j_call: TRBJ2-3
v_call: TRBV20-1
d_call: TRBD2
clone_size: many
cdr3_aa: CSARAPSGRWGTDTQYF

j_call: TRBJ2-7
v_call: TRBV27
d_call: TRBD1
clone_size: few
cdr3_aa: CASSLRTGLYEQYF

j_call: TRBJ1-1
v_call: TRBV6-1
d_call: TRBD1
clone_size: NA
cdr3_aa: CASSERIGTGNTEAFF

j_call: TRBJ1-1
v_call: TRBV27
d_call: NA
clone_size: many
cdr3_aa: CASGPHMAMNTEAFF

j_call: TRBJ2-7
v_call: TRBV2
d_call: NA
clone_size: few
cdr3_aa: CASSLGTDPRLLYEQYF

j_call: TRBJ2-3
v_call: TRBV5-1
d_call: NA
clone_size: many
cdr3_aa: CASSSYLNSRGEGDTQYF

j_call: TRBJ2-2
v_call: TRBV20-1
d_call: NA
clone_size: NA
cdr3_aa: CSARDQRGVWNTGELFF

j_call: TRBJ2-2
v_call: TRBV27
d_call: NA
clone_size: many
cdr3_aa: CASSPRTPNTGELFF

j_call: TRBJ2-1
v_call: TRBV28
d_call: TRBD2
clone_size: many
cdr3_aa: CASRNWAGESNEQFF

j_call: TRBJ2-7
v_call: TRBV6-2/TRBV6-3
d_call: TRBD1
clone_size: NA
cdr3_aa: CASSSIGTGGLYEQYF

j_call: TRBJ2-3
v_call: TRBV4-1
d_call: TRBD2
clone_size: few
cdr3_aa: CASSRLLAGGPADTQYF

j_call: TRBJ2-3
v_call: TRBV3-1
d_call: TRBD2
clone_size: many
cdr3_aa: CASSRLAADTQYF

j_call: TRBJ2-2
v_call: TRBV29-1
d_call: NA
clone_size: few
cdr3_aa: CSVEGAHGLTGELFF

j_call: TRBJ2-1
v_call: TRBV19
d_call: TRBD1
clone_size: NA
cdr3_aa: CASSISGGRNEQFF

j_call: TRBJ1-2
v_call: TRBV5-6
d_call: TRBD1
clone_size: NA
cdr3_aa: CASSEGQAVYGYTF

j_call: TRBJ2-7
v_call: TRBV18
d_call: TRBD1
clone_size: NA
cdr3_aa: CASSPIRDRLPSYEQYF

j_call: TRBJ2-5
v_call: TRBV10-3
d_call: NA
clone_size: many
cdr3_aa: CAISEGGKETQYF